The 18 T cell receptor beta chains reported below all come from one sample, sequenced in a study of beta chain features in type 1 diabetes. All of the isolated RNA was reverse transcribed, so expressed TCRB transcripts were sequenced. Assay: immunoSEQ multiplex PCR; the TCRdb copy retains only in-frame clones and omits some. The sample has fewer than 550,000 clones; 9.5% to 12% are singletons. The sequenced sample was naive CD4+ T cells from blood. These TCRs come from a woman aged 18-29 years in good health.

This clone was observed a few times. The sample holds other DNA sequences that translate to the same CDR3. The chain joins TRBV9 to TRBJ2-3, with TRBD1 as a possible D gene (6 bases). CDR1 and CDR2 from the germline V gene are SGDLS and YYNGEE. V dropped 1 base and J dropped 3 bases, with 9 bases sitting between them. The CDR3 spans 14 residues. Written as DNA, the CDR3 is TGTGCCAGCAGCGTAAGGGGGAATACAGATACGCAGTATTTT. Amino acids: CASSVRGNTDTQYF.

The rearrangement uses TRBV5-1 and TRBJ2-7, with TRBD2 matching 11 bases. After removal of 2 bases from V and 2 bases from J, the junction contained 6 bases not matched to a gene. This CDR3 is 16 amino acids long. CDR1 and CDR2 (germline): SGHRS, YFSETQ. In DNA, the CDR3 is TGCGCCAGCAGCTTCTATAGCGGGAGGGCCCCCTACGAGCAGTACTTC. This codes for CASSFYSGRAPYEQYF.

Written as DNA, the CDR3 is TGTGCCAGCAGTGAGAGCCAGGGTGGAGAGCAGTACGTC. Translating gives CASSESQGGEQYV. This chain uses TRBV2 with TRBJ2-7; D perhaps matches TRBD1 (5 bases). The CDR3 runs to 13 residues. Germline lookup yields CDR1 SNHLY and CDR2 FYNNEI. V was pared by 3 bases and J by 7 bases, with 13 bases between.

This clone was detected a few times. This chain connects TRBV11-2 to TRBJ2-1, with D uncertain. The germline CDR1 and CDR2 sequences are SGHAT and FQNNGV. CDR3 length: 14 residues. Trimming took off 7 bases at V and 0 bases at J, with 10 bases between the two ends. CDR3 amino acids: CASKFESSYNEQFF. The CDR3 DNA sequence: TGTGCCAGCAAGTTCGAAAGCTCCTACAATGAGCAGTTCTTC. The whole variable domain, filled in from reference TRBV11-2 and TRBJ2-1, reads EAGVAQSPRYKIIEKRQSVAFWCNPISGHATLYWYQQILGQGPKLLIQFQNNGVVDDSQLPKDRFSAERLKGVDSTLKIQPAKLEDSAVYLCASKFESSYNEQFFGPGTRLTVL.

The V and J genes are TRBV5-4 and TRBJ2-1; no definite D call. The CDR3 consists of 13 residues. The germline CDR1 and CDR2 sequences are SGHNT and YYREEE (reference sequence). Trimming pared 0 bases from V and 5 bases from J, leaving 6 bases between. CDR3 DNA: TGTGCCAGCAGCTTGGTTCCAAACAATGAGCAGTTCTTC. It is translated as CASSLVPNNEQFF.

This clone occurred a few times. The chain combines TRBV5-4 with TRBJ1-1; D gene ambiguous. The CDR3 covers 13 residues. Germline CDR1 and CDR2: SGHNT and YYREEE (reference sequence). V lost 4 bases to trimming and J lost 1 base, with 8 bases between them. The CDR3 DNA sequence: TGTGCCAGCAGCGGTAGCCCGAACACTGAAGCTTTCTTT. Encoded protein: CASSGSPNTEAFF.

Only a few counts were recorded for this clone. The CDR3 nucleotides read TGCAGCGGCTCGGGACCAACGGTAGGAGAGACCCAGTACTTC. Encoded protein: CSGSGPTVGETQYF. The chain carries TRBV29-1 and TRBJ2-5; TRBD1 or TRBD2 may be the D gene (5 bases each). This CDR3 comprises 14 residues. Looked up from germline, CDR1 is SQVTM and CDR2 is ANQGSEA. Trimming pared 7 bases from V and 4 bases from J, leaving 19 bases between.

This clone was detected only a few times. The V call is TRBV15, the J call TRBJ2-2; 9 nucleotides agree with TRBD2. The V gene's germline CDR1 is LNHNV and CDR2 YYDKDF (reference sequence). CDR3 size: 14 residues. The V segment lost 8 bases and the J segment 8 bases; nucleotides outside the gene matches: 9. CDR3 sequence (DNA): TGTGCCACCCGTGAGGGACTAGCAAAAGGGGAGCTGTTTTTT. Amino acids: CATREGLAKGELFF.

The J gene is TRBJ1-1, the V gene TRBV7-2, with 8 bases lining up with TRBD1. Trimming took 5 bases from V and 0 from J; bases not matched to a gene: 8. The CDR3 length is 16 residues. Germline V CDR1 and CDR2: SGHTA, FQGNSA. The CDR3 region is CASSTRTGRMNTEAFF. The CDR3 nucleotides are TGTGCCAGCAGCACGAGGACAGGGCGAATGAACACTGAAGCTTTCTTT.

The sample holds many counts of this clone. The chain carries TRBV7-3 and TRBJ2-1; D remains ambiguous. The CDR3 contains 13 residues. Trimming cost V 0 bases and J 7 bases, with 7 bases left between them. Germline CDR1 SGHTA, CDR2 FQGTGA. This chain's CDR3 is CASSLTWGNEQFF. The CDR3 DNA follows: TGTGCCAGCAGCTTAACGTGGGGAAATGAGCAGTTCTTC.

There are a few counts of this clone. CDR3 region: CASSGGDYQETQYF. The CDR3 nucleotides read TGTGCCAGCAGCGGTGGGGACTACCAAGAGACCCAGTACTTC. The chain combines TRBV11-3 with TRBJ2-5; TRBD2 is a possible D gene (6 bases). V was pared by 5 bases and J by 0 bases, with 10 bases between. Germline CDR1 and CDR2: SGHNT and YENEEA. The CDR3 has 14 amino acids.

This chain links TRBV2 with TRBJ2-3; 7 positions match TRBD2. V lost 6 bases and J lost 2; bases outside the gene matches: 5. The germline V gene has CDR1 SNHLY and CDR2 FYNNEI. The CDR3 contains 14 residues. CDR3 residues: CASSRLAATDTQYF. The CDR3 coding sequence is TGTGCCAGCAGCCGTCTAGCGGCCACAGATACGCAGTATTTT. Filled out from reference TRBV2 and TRBJ2-3, the complete variable domain reads EPEVTQTPSHQVTQMGQEVILRCVPISNHLYFYWYRQILGQKVEFLVSFYNNEISEKSEIFDDQFSVERPDGSNFTLKIRSTKLEDSAMYFCASSRLAATDTQYFGPGTRLTVL.

In its sample, this clone was seen a few times. The V and J genes are TRBV6-6 and TRBJ2-7; D is possibly TRBD1 or TRBD2 (5 bases each). V was clipped by 0 bases and J by 4 bases, with 10 bases between them. Germline values: CDR1 MNHNY, CDR2 SVGAGI (reference sequence). The CDR3 runs 14 residues. The CDR3 sequence: CASSYSGGKYEQYF. The CDR3, as DNA: TGTGCCAGCAGTTACTCTGGGGGAAAATACGAGCAGTACTTC.

This clone was recorded a few times. V gene TRBV19 combines with J gene TRBJ2-7; 7 positions agree with TRBD2. The CDR3 runs to 13 residues. Germline CDR1 reads LNHDA; CDR2 reads SQIVND (reference sequence). V gave up 4 bases and J gave up 2 bases; unmatched junction bases: 2. The CDR3 DNA reads TGTGCCAGTAGTAGGGCGGGAGCCTACGAGCAGTACTTC. Protein: CASSRAGAYEQYF.

This clone was observed a handful of times. The chain employs TRBV29-1 and TRBJ2-3, with a possible D match to TRBD1 (5 bases). This CDR3 has 12 residues. Germline CDR1 and CDR2: SQVTM and ANQGSEA. V shed 7 bases and J shed 2 bases, with 10 bases lying between them. The CDR3, as DNA: TGCAGCGGTAAACAGGACACAGATACGCAGTATTTT. It encodes CSGKQDTDTQYF.

In this sample, this clone turned up a few times. The chain has TRBV30 and TRBJ2-7, with D possibly being TRBD1 (5 bases). The CDR3 consists of 11 residues. From germline, CDR1 is GTSNPN and CDR2 SVGIG (reference sequence). Trimming removed 2 bases at V and 7 bases at J, with 9 bases between. In nucleotides, the CDR3 is TGTGCCTGGAGTAAGGGGTCGGAGCAGTACTTC. Translation gives CAWSKGSEQYF.

This clone was counted many times. V is TRBV23-1 and J is TRBJ2-1; a weak D match, TRBD2 (6 bases). TRBV23-1 qualifies as an ORF whose function is uncertain. Trimming shortened V by 3 bases and J by 6 bases, and 12 bases separated the two germline ends. The CDR3 extends over 14 amino acids. The CDR3 region has the DNA TGCGCCAGCAGTCATCCGGGGGACCGCAATGAGCAGTTCTTC. Translated: CASSHPGDRNEQFF.

This chain connects TRBV2 to TRBJ2-3; TRBD2 might be the D (5 bases). The CDR3 consists of 14 residues. In germline, CDR1 is SNHLY, CDR2 FYNNEI. The germline V and J ends were trimmed by 8 bases and 0 bases, with 12 bases remaining between them. CDR3 residues: CASSGSSSTDTQYF. Here the CDR3 DNA reads TGTGCCAGCTCGGGGTCTTCTAGCACAGATACGCAGTATTTT.